A selection of T cell receptor beta chains follows, all from one sample in a study of shared clonotypes between healthy human individuals. Sequencing was performed with immunoSEQ multiplex PCR; in TCRdb, only in-frame clones are kept and a portion is missing. This sample carries about 2,500,000 clones, just over 90% of them seen once, and the ten largest clones take 0.13% to 0.15%. Material for sequencing was naive CD4+ T cells sorted from blood. Receptors originate from a young man in good health. Each CDR3 is given with its conserved first and last residue. The D gene is left open where the match is weak. Not all rows give a size; the values are once, few, many and, for expanded clones, a class.

v_gene: TRBV18; d_gene: TRBD1; abundance: -; j_gene: TRBJ2-7; CDR3aa: CASSLKGSGTGGSYEQYF; CDR3nt: TGTGCCAGCTCACTTAAAGGTTCCGGGACAGGGGGCTCCTACGAGCAGTACTTC
v_gene: TRBV7-6; d_gene: TRBD1; abundance: few; j_gene: TRBJ2-5; CDR3aa: CASSSNLPRQGRLETQYF; CDR3nt: TGTGCCAGCAGCTCCAACCTTCCCCGACAGGGTCGGCTGGAGACCCAGTACTTC
v_gene: TRBV7-2; d_gene: TRBD2; abundance: once; j_gene: TRBJ2-3; CDR3aa: CASSMLAGSRGTQYF; CDR3nt: TGTGCCAGCAGCATGCTAGCGGGGTCGCGGGGTACGCAGTATTTT
v_gene: TRBV11-3; d_gene: -; abundance: -; j_gene: TRBJ1-1; CDR3aa: CASSSRGGNTEAFF; CDR3nt: TGTGCCAGCAGCTCCAGGGGTGGGAACACTGAAGCTTTCTTT
v_gene: TRBV5-1; d_gene: -; abundance: -; j_gene: TRBJ2-5; CDR3aa: CASSFGTFKETQYF; CDR3nt: TGCGCCAGCAGCTTCGGGACCTTTAAAGAGACCCAGTACTTC
v_gene: TRBV27; d_gene: -; abundance: -; j_gene: TRBJ1-1; CDR3aa: CASSLEGLMNTEAFF; CDR3nt: TGTGCCAGCAGTTTAGAGGGATTGATGAACACTGAAGCTTTCTTT
v_gene: TRBV10-3; d_gene: TRBD1; abundance: -; j_gene: TRBJ1-1; CDR3aa: CAISGGGDRSGDTEAFF; CDR3nt: TGTGCCATCAGTGGGGGCGGGGACAGGAGCGGGGACACTGAAGCTTTCTTT
v_gene: TRBV10-3; d_gene: -; abundance: -; j_gene: TRBJ2-1; CDR3aa: CAIRRQTAVSYNEQFF; CDR3nt: TGTGCCATCAGGAGACAGACAGCAGTATCCTACAATGAGCAGTTCTTC
v_gene: TRBV10-3; d_gene: TRBD2; abundance: -; j_gene: TRBJ2-1; CDR3aa: CAISEGSGRPSYNEQFF; CDR3nt: TGTGCCATCAGTGAAGGTAGCGGGAGGCCCTCCTACAATGAGCAGTTCTTC
v_gene: TRBV7-2; d_gene: TRBD2; abundance: once; j_gene: TRBJ2-1; CDR3aa: CASSLGGEGRNEQFF; CDR3nt: TGTGCCAGCAGCTTAGGGGGGGAGGGCCGCAATGAGCAGTTCTTC
v_gene: TRBV2; d_gene: -; abundance: -; j_gene: TRBJ2-6; CDR3aa: CASMRTSGANVLTF; CDR3nt: TGTGCCAGCATGAGGACCTCTGGGGCCAACGTCCTGACTTTC
v_gene: TRBV25-1; d_gene: -; abundance: -; j_gene: TRBJ2-5; CDR3aa: CASSEIEETQYF; CDR3nt: TGTGCCAGCAGTGAGATAGAAGAGACCCAGTACTTC
v_gene: TRBV7-2; d_gene: TRBD1; abundance: once; j_gene: TRBJ1-2; CDR3aa: CASSSEPGGYGYTF; CDR3nt: TGTGCCAGCAGCTCCGAACCAGGGGGCTATGGCTACACCTTC
v_gene: TRBV9; d_gene: TRBD2; abundance: -; j_gene: TRBJ2-3; CDR3aa: CASSDQLASGGPNTDTQYF; CDR3nt: TGTGCCAGCAGCGACCAGTTGGCTAGCGGGGGGCCAAACACAGATACGCAGTATTTT
v_gene: TRBV29-1; d_gene: -; abundance: -; j_gene: TRBJ2-5; CDR3aa: CSVVAHQETQYF; CDR3nt: TGCAGCGTTGTAGCGCACCAAGAGACCCAGTACTTC
v_gene: TRBV5-1; d_gene: -; abundance: -; j_gene: TRBJ2-3; CDR3aa: CASSLGPLAGASSTDTQYF; CDR3nt: TGCGCCAGCAGCTTAGGCCCATTAGCCGGAGCGTCTAGCACAGATACGCAGTATTTT
v_gene: TRBV5-1; d_gene: TRBD1; abundance: -; j_gene: TRBJ1-1; CDR3aa: CASSLDGQVEAFF; CDR3nt: TGCGCCAGCAGCCTAGATGGACAGGTTGAAGCTTTCTTT
v_gene: TRBV19; d_gene: TRBD2; abundance: -; j_gene: TRBJ2-1; CDR3aa: CASATSGIRAEQFF; CDR3nt: TGTGCCAGCGCGACTAGCGGGATAAGGGCTGAGCAGTTCTTC
v_gene: TRBV7-9; d_gene: -; abundance: -; j_gene: TRBJ2-1; CDR3aa: CASSSRGAWNEQFF; CDR3nt: TGTGCCAGCAGCTCCCGAGGGGCCTGGAATGAGCAGTTCTTC
v_gene: TRBV18; d_gene: -; abundance: -; j_gene: TRBJ2-1; CDR3aa: CASSPLASSSYNEQFF; CDR3nt: TGTGCCAGCTCGCCACTAGCATCGAGCTCCTACAATGAGCAGTTCTTC
v_gene: TRBV30; d_gene: -; abundance: -; j_gene: TRBJ1-6; CDR3aa: CACPLGETVGPLHF; CDR3nt: TGTGCCTGCCCCTTGGGGGAAACTGTCGGACCCCTCCACTTT
v_gene: TRBV6-5; d_gene: -; abundance: -; j_gene: TRBJ2-2; CDR3aa: CATEGHRGPGELFF; CDR3nt: TGTGCCACCGAGGGACATCGAGGTCCCGGGGAGCTGTTTTTT
v_gene: TRBV4-3; d_gene: -; abundance: once; j_gene: TRBJ1-2; CDR3aa: CASSQETGQGYTF; CDR3nt: TGCGCCAGCAGCCAGGAAACTGGGCAGGGCTACACCTTC
v_gene: TRBV19; d_gene: TRBD2; abundance: -; j_gene: TRBJ2-1; CDR3aa: CASDTSGRTYNEQFF; CDR3nt: TGTGCCAGTGATACTAGCGGGAGAACCTACAATGAGCAGTTCTTC
v_gene: TRBV10-3; d_gene: -; abundance: -; j_gene: TRBJ1-1; CDR3aa: CAISGRERGTEAFF; CDR3nt: TGTGCCATCAGTGGCAGGGAGAGGGGCACTGAAGCTTTCTTT
v_gene: TRBV11-2; d_gene: TRBD1; abundance: -; j_gene: TRBJ1-1; CDR3aa: CASSLGTGNTEAFF; CDR3nt: TGTGCCAGCAGCTTAGGGACAGGAAACACTGAAGCTTTCTTT
v_gene: TRBV11-3; d_gene: -; abundance: -; j_gene: TRBJ2-2; CDR3aa: CASSPLRGAVNTGELFF; CDR3nt: TGTGCCAGCAGTCCACTACGGGGGGCAGTGAACACCGGGGAGCTGTTTTTT
v_gene: TRBV27; d_gene: -; abundance: -; j_gene: TRBJ2-3; CDR3aa: CASSFQGGDTQYF; CDR3nt: TGTGCCAGCAGTTTCCAGGGGGGAGATACGCAGTATTTT
v_gene: TRBV30; d_gene: TRBD1; abundance: -; j_gene: TRBJ1-2; CDR3aa: CAWSPPDRYYGYTF; CDR3nt: TGTGCCTGGAGTCCACCGGACAGGTACTATGGCTACACCTTC
v_gene: TRBV7-2; d_gene: TRBD1; abundance: once; j_gene: TRBJ1-6; CDR3aa: CASSLETGVFSPLHF; CDR3nt: TGTGCCAGCAGCTTAGAGACAGGGGTGTTTTCACCCCTCCACTTT
v_gene: TRBV11-1; d_gene: -; abundance: -; j_gene: TRBJ2-3; CDR3aa: CASSLIPEGTQLQYF; CDR3nt: TGTGCCAGCAGCTTAATCCCCGAGGGGACCCAATTGCAGTATTTT
v_gene: TRBV9; d_gene: -; abundance: -; j_gene: TRBJ2-7; CDR3aa: CASSPDSLTYEQYF; CDR3nt: TGTGCCAGCAGCCCGGACAGTTTAACCTACGAGCAGTACTTC
v_gene: TRBV19; d_gene: -; abundance: few; j_gene: TRBJ1-2; CDR3aa: CASFKAGFGYTF; CDR3nt: TGTGCCAGTTTTAAGGCTGGGTTTGGCTACACCTTC
v_gene: TRBV5-1; d_gene: -; abundance: -; j_gene: TRBJ2-7; CDR3aa: CASSYSGDYEQYF; CDR3nt: TGCGCCAGCAGCTATTCCGGGGACTACGAGCAGTACTTC
v_gene: TRBV5-4; d_gene: -; abundance: once; j_gene: TRBJ1-2; CDR3aa: CASSRATGRYNYGYTF; CDR3nt: TGTGCCAGCAGTAGAGCGACAGGTCGTTATAACTATGGCTACACCTTC
v_gene: TRBV5-1; d_gene: -; abundance: -; j_gene: TRBJ2-3; CDR3aa: CASSLARADTQYF; CDR3nt: TGCGCCAGCAGCTTGGCCCGGGCAGATACGCAGTATTTT
v_gene: TRBV4-1; d_gene: -; abundance: -; j_gene: TRBJ2-5; CDR3aa: CASSTDIAQQETQYF; CDR3nt: TGCGCCAGCAGCACGGACATCGCGCAACAAGAGACCCAGTACTTC